A selection of T cell receptor beta chains follows, all from one sample in a study of blood T cell repertoires in COVID-19. This table comes from immunoSEQ multiplex PCR, and its TCRdb copy is limited to in-frame clones, with some not included. The repertoire holds over 250,000 clones, with 85% to 90% as singletons. The sequenced sample consisted of peripheral blood. These receptors were obtained from a woman between 45 and 60 years old with COVID-19, enrolled during active disease. CDR3s include the opening cysteine and the closing phenylalanine or tryptophan. D genes are given only for firm matches. Size tells how often a clone was seen (once, few, many) or the class of an expanded clone, and some rows leave it out.

V	J	size	D	DNA	CDR3
TRBV6-6	TRBJ2-7	once	TRBD1	TGTGCCAGCAGCCCCGGTGGGACAGGGGGCTACGAGCAGTACTTC	CASSPGGTGGYEQYF
TRBV5-1	TRBJ2-1	-	TRBD1	TGCGCCAGCAGCCCGTTTGGGAGACAGGGCAATAATGAGCAGTTCTTC	CASSPFGRQGNNEQFF
TRBV6-6	TRBJ1-1	-	-	TGTGCCAGCAGTTACTCTTGGGATCGGGGGACTGAAGCTTTCTTT	CASSYSWDRGTEAFF
TRBV18	TRBJ1-2	once	TRBD1	TGTGCCAGCTCGGACAGGGTATATGGCTACACCTTC	CASSDRVYGYTF
TRBV15	TRBJ1-2	once	-	TGTGCCACCAGCAGAGTTGTTCCCAATGGCTACACCTTC	CATSRVVPNGYTF
TRBV9	TRBJ1-2	-	-	TGTGCCAGCAGCGTGGGGAGTGGCTACACCTTC	CASSVGSGYTF
TRBV19	TRBJ1-1	-	-	TGTGCCAGTAGTAGGCGGGACTCAAACACTGAAGCTTTCTTT	CASSRRDSNTEAFF
TRBV30	TRBJ1-2	-	-	TGTGCCTGGAGTGCGCGGGGAGGATCAGGCTACACCTTC	CAWSARGGSGYTF
TRBV5-1	TRBJ1-1	-	-	TGCGCCAGCACACTCCGGGGGGGAAACACTGAAGCTTTCTTT	CASTLRGGNTEAFF
TRBV11-2	TRBJ2-1	-	-	TGTGCCAGCCGAACGCCGAGCTCCTACAATGAGCAGTTCTTC	CASRTPSSYNEQFF
TRBV2	TRBJ1-2	few	TRBD1	TGTGCCGCAAGAACCGGGACAGGGACTGGCTACACCTTC	CAARTGTGTGYTF
TRBV4-2	TRBJ1-5	-	-	TGTGCCAGCAGCCAAACAGGGAATGGCAATCAGCCCCAGCATTTT	CASSQTGNGNQPQHF
TRBV29-1	TRBJ1-2	once	-	TGCAGCGCAGAGACAGATGGCTACACCTTC	CSAETDGYTF
TRBV18	TRBJ2-2	-	TRBD1	TGTGCCAGCTCACCGACGGGACAGGGGACGACCGGGGAGCTGTTTTTT	CASSPTGQGTTGELFF
TRBV6-2/TRBV6-3	TRBJ2-5	-	TRBD2	TGTGCCAGCAGCCCGAGCGGGGAAAGTCAGGAGACCCAGTACTTC	CASSPSGESQETQYF
TRBV18	TRBJ2-7	-	TRBD2	TGTGCCAGCTCACACGGGAGGGACTCCTACGAGCAGTACTTC	CASSHGRDSYEQYF
TRBV5-5	TRBJ2-7	-	-	TGTGCCAGCAGCGGGACAGCGGGCCCTCCCTACGAGCAGTACTTC	CASSGTAGPPYEQYF
TRBV5-5	TRBJ2-3	-	-	TGTGCCAGCAGCTTGGTTGGCAGGGTGGGAGATACGCAGTATTTT	CASSLVGRVGDTQYF
TRBV15	TRBJ2-1	-	TRBD2	TGTGCCACCAGCCGGGGGGGGGAGCGGGAGTACTACAATGAGCAGTTCTTC	CATSRGGEREYYNEQFF
TRBV29-1	TRBJ2-1	-	TRBD2	TGCAGCTCCTTGTGGGGTAGCGGGAGTATGGGTGAGCAGTTCTTC	CSSLWGSGSMGEQFF
TRBV9	TRBJ1-2	once	TRBD1	TGTGCCAGCAGCGCCTGGGGCGCAACAGGGGGCGTGGGTGGCTACACCTTC	CASSAWGATGGVGGYTF
TRBV25-1	TRBJ1-1	-	-	TGTGCCAGCAGTGAAGTGGGAGCGGGGACTGAAGCTTTCTTT	CASSEVGAGTEAFF
TRBV12-5	TRBJ2-4	-	TRBD1	TGTGCTAGTGGTTTGGTCGTAGAGGGGGCACTTCTAGCCAAAAACATTCAGTACTTC	CASGLVVEGALLAKNIQYF
TRBV5-5	TRBJ1-5	-	-	TGTGCCAGCAGCTTGGCGGTTTTGGCAGGTAATCAGCCCCAGCATTTT	CASSLAVLAGNQPQHF
TRBV29-1	TRBJ2-5	-	TRBD2	TGCAGCGTTCTGACTAGCGGTAAAGAGACCCAGTACTTC	CSVLTSGKETQYF
TRBV18	TRBJ1-1	-	TRBD1	TGTGCCAGCTCGGTGCAGGGGGCCTTAGCCACTGAAGCTTTCTTT	CASSVQGALATEAFF
TRBV30	TRBJ1-1	once	-	TGTGCCTACGGAGGGGGGGTTAATGGCGCTGAAGCTTTCTTT	CAYGGGVNGAEAFF
TRBV7-9	TRBJ2-7	few	-	TGTGCCAGCAGCTTAGAGCTTAGCGCCTACGAGCAGTACTTC	CASSLELSAYEQYF
TRBV7-9	TRBJ2-3	-	TRBD2	TGTGCCAGCAGCTTAGGACTAGCAAACACAGATACGCAGTATTTT	CASSLGLANTDTQYF
TRBV3-1/TRBV3-2	TRBJ1-5	-	TRBD1	TGTGCCAGCAGCCAGGAAGGGGGCAGACAGCCCCAGCATTTT	CASSQEGGRQPQHF
TRBV27	TRBJ2-5	-	TRBD2	TGTGCCAGCAGTTTGGTGGGGAGGGAAGAGACCCAGTACTTC	CASSLVGREETQYF
TRBV11-2	TRBJ2-1	-	TRBD2	TGTGCCAGCAGCCTCGGACTAGCGGGAGGAAATGAGCAGTTCTTC	CASSLGLAGGNEQFF
TRBV4-1	TRBJ1-1	-	-	TGCGCCAGCAGCCAATCTACTGAAGCTTTCTTT	CASSQSTEAFF
TRBV21-1	TRBJ1-2	-	-	TGTGCCAGCAGCAAAGCGCGGGCAGGCTATGGCTACACCTTC	CASSKARAGYGYTF
TRBV25-1	TRBJ1-1	once	-	TGTGCCAGCAGTGAATTCTTTCAGGGGCTCGCTTTCTTT	CASSEFFQGLAFF
TRBV14	TRBJ2-1	-	TRBD1	TGTGCCAGCAGCCAAGGGGACAGGGTGGGGCGCTCCTACAATGAGCAGTTCTTC	CASSQGDRVGRSYNEQFF
TRBV5-4	TRBJ2-1	-	-	TGTGCCAGCAGCCCCCCGCGTGGTGAGCAGTTCTTC	CASSPPRGEQFF
TRBV7-8	TRBJ2-1	-	TRBD2	TGTGCCAGCAGTACCAGCGGGAGTAGCTCCTACAATGAGCAGTTCTTC	CASSTSGSSSYNEQFF
TRBV3-1/TRBV3-2	TRBJ1-5	once	-	TGTGCCAGCGGCCAGGGAGATCAGCCCCAGCATTTT	CASGQGDQPQHF
TRBV5-1	TRBJ1-2	-	-	TGCGCCAGCAGCTTGGGCAGGACACCCCTCTATGGCTACACCTTC	CASSLGRTPLYGYTF
TRBV4-2	TRBJ2-7	-	TRBD2	TGTGCCAGCAGCACTAGCGGCTCCTACGAGCAGTACTTC	CASSTSGSYEQYF
TRBV10-3	TRBJ2-7	-	TRBD1	TGTGCCATCAGTGAGTCTCTAGGGGGACAGGGGGTAGTGGTGCGCTACGAGCAGTACTTC	CAISESLGGQGVVVRYEQYF